This is a list of T cell receptor beta chains from one sample in a study of CD8+ T cells in alopecia areata. Assay used: immunoSEQ multiplex PCR; TCRdb lists only in-frame clones, some missing. The sample lists 150,000 or so clones, around 47% occurring once. Sequencing was done on a sample of CD4+ T cells sorted from blood. The receptors originated from a human donor with alopecia areata. Each CDR3 is given with its conserved first and last residue. Each record gives: CDR3 protein, clone size, V gene, D gene. D genes are given only for firm matches. Size tells how often a clone was seen (once, few, many) or the class of an expanded clone, and some rows leave it out.

CDR3aa: CASSPQQGLETQYF
abundance: .
v_gene: TRBV18
d_gene: .

CDR3aa: CSVAAGTSGAYEQYF
abundance: .
v_gene: TRBV29-1
d_gene: TRBD2

CDR3aa: CAIRPGPDTQYF
abundance: few
v_gene: TRBV10-3
d_gene: .

CDR3aa: CASSQAGDPIRTDTQYF
abundance: once
v_gene: TRBV5-1
d_gene: TRBD2

CDR3aa: CASSKRGTGAVGRTGELFF
abundance: many
v_gene: TRBV7-2
d_gene: TRBD1

CDR3aa: CASDDGETQYF
abundance: .
v_gene: TRBV7-9
d_gene: .

CDR3aa: CASSVAPAGGKNEQYF
abundance: few
v_gene: TRBV9
d_gene: TRBD2

CDR3aa: CAWTPSYFPTQFF
abundance: .
v_gene: TRBV30
d_gene: .

CDR3aa: CASTISGNYNEQFF
abundance: .
v_gene: TRBV2
d_gene: TRBD2

CDR3aa: CASSPLEGNIQYF
abundance: .
v_gene: TRBV18
d_gene: .

CDR3aa: CATSRDQVFNQPQHF
abundance: .
v_gene: TRBV15
d_gene: .

CDR3aa: CASSPGQGVLMNTEAFF
abundance: once
v_gene: TRBV5-1
d_gene: TRBD1

CDR3aa: CASKGTGDQPQHF
abundance: .
v_gene: TRBV28
d_gene: TRBD1

CDR3aa: CASRVWSSYEQYF
abundance: .
v_gene: TRBV2
d_gene: .

CDR3aa: CAISPDRDNEQFF
abundance: few
v_gene: TRBV10-3
d_gene: TRBD1

CDR3aa: CASRPTGGRGQPQHF
abundance: .
v_gene: TRBV5-1
d_gene: TRBD1

CDR3aa: CASSLGGTGANVLTF
abundance: .
v_gene: TRBV4-1
d_gene: TRBD1

CDR3aa: CASSFGQDTGELFF
abundance: .
v_gene: TRBV27
d_gene: TRBD1

CDR3aa: CSVATENYEQYF
abundance: .
v_gene: TRBV29-1
d_gene: .

CDR3aa: CASSLDQPYGYTF
abundance: .
v_gene: TRBV5-1
d_gene: .

CDR3aa: CSVTGGGRAPYNEQFF
abundance: .
v_gene: TRBV29-1
d_gene: TRBD2

CDR3aa: CASSLTSGRAGTQYF
abundance: .
v_gene: TRBV6-5
d_gene: TRBD2

CDR3aa: CSGSGGTGYFNEQFF
abundance: .
v_gene: TRBV29-1
d_gene: .

CDR3aa: CSVSVSPSSYEQYF
abundance: few
v_gene: TRBV29-1
d_gene: .

CDR3aa: CASSWGEFKETQYF
abundance: few
v_gene: TRBV11-3
d_gene: .

CDR3aa: CASSSRTGNTEAFF
abundance: .
v_gene: TRBV6-5
d_gene: TRBD1

CDR3aa: CSVEGDSGSRATQYF
abundance: .
v_gene: TRBV29-1
d_gene: TRBD2

CDR3aa: CASSRQGTQPQHF
abundance: once
v_gene: TRBV6-6
d_gene: TRBD1

CDR3aa: CASSPLYPPFRVTQYF
abundance: few
v_gene: TRBV27
d_gene: .

CDR3aa: CASSPLTLFKTQYF
abundance: .
v_gene: TRBV6-5
d_gene: .

CDR3aa: CASSPPRGTGLYEQYF
abundance: many
v_gene: TRBV19
d_gene: TRBD1

CDR3aa: CASRRAGTSYTQYF
abundance: .
v_gene: TRBV6-5
d_gene: TRBD2

CDR3aa: CASTPQGRRNTEAFF
abundance: .
v_gene: TRBV28
d_gene: .

CDR3aa: CASSFDLADTQYF
abundance: .
v_gene: TRBV7-3
d_gene: .

CDR3aa: CASSFWQGANQPQHF
abundance: .
v_gene: TRBV28
d_gene: .

CDR3aa: CASSFSRTSTDTQYF
abundance: .
v_gene: TRBV7-8
d_gene: .

CDR3aa: CASNRQGENTEAFF
abundance: few
v_gene: TRBV27
d_gene: TRBD1

CDR3aa: CASSYSGSGANVLTF
abundance: .
v_gene: TRBV6-5
d_gene: .

CDR3aa: CATVGTANTEAFF
abundance: .
v_gene: TRBV27
d_gene: .

CDR3aa: CSVAIGGWTEAFF
abundance: few
v_gene: TRBV29-1
d_gene: .

CDR3aa: CSVAGTAAETQYF
abundance: few
v_gene: TRBV29-1
d_gene: TRBD1

CDR3aa: CASSHNILATSYNEQFF
abundance: few
v_gene: TRBV4-1
d_gene: TRBD2

CDR3aa: CASRDGTEYGYTF
abundance: .
v_gene: TRBV19
d_gene: .

CDR3aa: CASSQGPTGRQPQHF
abundance: .
v_gene: TRBV4-1
d_gene: .

CDR3aa: CASSKTSGSSYEQYF
abundance: .
v_gene: TRBV7-6
d_gene: .

CDR3aa: CASSLGKEKLFF
abundance: .
v_gene: TRBV5-1
d_gene: .

CDR3aa: CASSVGVGADTQYF
abundance: few
v_gene: TRBV7-2
d_gene: .

CDR3aa: CASSFPGNGYTF
abundance: few
v_gene: TRBV28
d_gene: .

CDR3aa: CASSPPDGYGELFF
abundance: few
v_gene: TRBV18
d_gene: .

CDR3aa: CAWSMNVLAKNIQYF
abundance: few
v_gene: TRBV30
d_gene: .